Each of the 6 T cell receptor beta chains below was sequenced from the same sample in a study of OX40 agonist ivuxolimab in advanced cancers. Profiled with immunoSEQ multiplex PCR; TCRdb holds only in-frame clones, not every one. The sample carries approximately 10,000 clones, 86% recorded once. The sample was CD4+ or CD8+ T cells sorted from blood, taken in a trial of the OX40 agonist ivuxolimab. The receptor set was obtained from an adult with an advanced solid tumor such as melanoma, head and neck, liver or kidney cancer.

This clone has more than one count but fewer than ten. The gene calls are TRBV5-4 and TRBJ2-1; possible D gene TRBD2, 5 bases. Trimming took off 4 bases at V and 6 bases at J, with 8 bases between the two ends. CDR3 length: 12 amino acids. Germline V lookup: CDR1 SGHNT, CDR2 YYREEE (reference sequence). CDR3 residues: CASSGGGNEQFF. Written as DNA, the CDR3 is TGTGCCAGCAGCGGCGGAGGCAATGAGCAGTTCTTC.

The chain links TRBV5-8 to TRBJ2-1, with TRBD2 as a possible D gene (5 bases). V lost 0 bases, J lost 8 bases, and 9 bases lay in between. Per germline, CDR1 SGHTS and CDR2 YDEGEE. The CDR3 contains 13 residues. Here the CDR3 reads CASSLARGYEQFF. The DNA of the CDR3 is TGTGCCAGCAGCTTGGCCAGAGGGTATGAGCAGTTCTTC.

The V call is TRBV28, the J call TRBJ2-3; D might be TRBD1 (5 bases). Trimming left V 4 bases short and J 9 bases short, with 11 bases between. Germline assignment: CDR1 MDHEN and CDR2 SYDVKM. The CDR3 consists of 12 residues. Here the CDR3 reads CASSSSGLTQYF. CDR3 in DNA: TGTGCCAGCAGTTCTTCAGGGTTGACGCAGTATTTT.

The chain carries TRBV7-9 and TRBJ1-5; maybe TRBD1 (5 bases). V lost 1 base, J lost 6 bases, and 13 bases lay in between. CDR1 and CDR2 from the germline V gene are SEHNR and FQNEAQ (reference sequence). The CDR3 sequence is 15 residues long. This CDR3 reads CASSLVGVGAQPQHF. The CDR3 coding sequence is TGTGCCAGCAGCTTAGTGGGGGTAGGGGCTCAGCCCCAGCATTTT.

CDR3 region: CASREDRFREQYF. The CDR3 DNA follows: TGTGCCAGCAGAGAGGACAGGTTTAGGGAGCAGTACTTC. The chain uses TRBV5-4 and TRBJ2-7; 7 bases are shared with TRBD1. This CDR3 spans 13 amino acids. With V trimmed by 5 bases and J by 7 bases, 9 bases remained unmatched. Looked up from germline, CDR1 is SGHNT and CDR2 is YYREEE (reference sequence).

This clone is large by share. V is TRBV30 and J is TRBJ2-3, with 8 nucleotides matching TRBD2. Germline trimming cut 4 bases from V and 0 bases from J; bases unmatched to any gene: 3. CDR1 GTSNPN and CDR2 SVGIG come from the germline V gene (reference sequence). The CDR3 length is 14 residues. The CDR3 region has the DNA TGTGCCTGGACCCGGGGGGGGAGCACAGATACGCAGTATTTT. It specifies CAWTRGGSTDTQYF.